This T cell receptor (beta chain) emerged from a study of identical twins. Study-level findings and limits: Compared with models, monozygotic twins showed more out-of-frame TCR alpha sharing. The study based its conclusions on cross-sectional statistical analysis and did not follow the same donors. Those out-of-frame alpha sequences shared by twins showed an excess of low generation probability.

MiXCR, run by TCRdb on the 5' RACE reads, gives a single entry per CDR3 protein. The sample has around 250,000 distinct CDR3 sequences, approximately 8.6% seen once. The length of the CDR3 is 14 residues. From germline, CDR1 is SGHTA and CDR2 FQGNSA. With 3 bases removed from V and 6 bases from J, the gap between germline ends came to 11 bases. As for this clonotype: Its antigen is currently unknown.

These same data were also listed under a study on yellow fever vaccine responses in identical twins.

This receptor was obtained from a woman aged 18-29 years in good health. V is TRBV7-2 and J is TRBJ2-2; D ambiguous. Material for sequencing was CD8+ T cells sorted from blood. CDR3 DNA sequence: TGTGCCAGCAGCTTGCTGACTTTAGCCGGGGAGCTGTTTTTT. It is translated as CASSLLTLAGELFF. The full variable domain, in which reference TRBV7-2 and TRBJ2-2 provide the parts outside the CDR3, is GAGVSQSPSNKVTEKGKDVELRCDPISGHTALYWYRQSLGQGLEFLIYFQGNSAPDKSGLPSDRFSAERTGGSVSTLTIQRTQQEDSAVYLCASSLLTLAGELFFGEGSRLTVL.